The 14 T cell receptor beta chains below all came from one sample that was sequenced in a study of blood T cell repertoires in COVID-19. Here immunoSEQ multiplex PCR was the method, and the copy in TCRdb shows in-frame clones only, minus some. The table shows 250,000 to 300,000 clones, with 86% occurring only once. Sequencing used peripheral blood. Receptors originate from a man aged 30 to 39 with active or convalescent COVID-19.

The chain has TRBV19 and TRBJ1-2; possibly TRBD1 for D (6 bases). CDR1 and CDR2 from the germline V gene are LNHDA and SQIVND (reference sequence). V lost 5 bases and J lost 5, with 18 bases in between. This CDR3 is 15 amino acids long. In DNA form, the CDR3 reads TGTGCCAGTAGTGCCTCGCGGGGGGCGCAGTATGGCTACACCTTC. This gives the protein CASSASRGAQYGYTF.

V gene TRBV27 combines with J gene TRBJ2-1; D is perhaps TRBD1 (5 bases). The germline CDR1 and CDR2 sequences are MNHEY and SMNVEV (reference sequence). This CDR3 spans 14 amino acids. The V and J ends lost 5 bases and 6 bases respectively, with 14 bases between them. The CDR3 DNA follows: TGTGCCAGCAGTCCGAGATCAAGGGGCAATGAGCAGTTCTTC. It translates to CASSPRSRGNEQFF.

As DNA, the CDR3 is TGTGCCACCAGTGATTCGGCGGCAGATACGCAGTATTTT. This sequence encodes CATSDSAADTQYF. J is TRBJ2-3 and V is TRBV24-1; D is undetermined. CDR1 KGHDR and CDR2 SFDVKD come from the germline V gene. V lost 2 bases, J lost 4 bases, and 6 bases lay in between. The CDR3 sequence is 13 residues long.

This rearrangement joins TRBV2 to TRBJ2-3, with 11 bases matching TRBD2. The length of the CDR3 is 16 residues. With 8 bases clipped from V and 1 base from J, the junction kept 8 bases outside the gene matches. CDR1 is SNHLY, CDR2 FYNNEI, per germline. For the CDR3, the DNA is TGTGCCAGCCGACTATTACTAGCGGGGGGCACAGATACGCAGTATTTT. This codes for CASRLLLAGGTDTQYF.

The genes are TRBV2 and TRBJ1-5; perhaps TRBD1 as D (5 bases). The CDR3 consists of 12 residues. Per the germline V gene, CDR1 is SNHLY and CDR2 is FYNNEI. The ends were cut back, 7 bases at V and 9 bases at J, with 13 bases in the middle. This CDR3 is CASTENQGPQHF. CDR3 DNA: TGTGCCAGCACCGAAAATCAGGGGCCCCAGCATTTT.

The V gene is TRBV7-9, the J gene TRBJ1-5, with 7 bases that match TRBD1. V dropped 5 bases and J dropped 4; count of bases not matched to a gene: 2. The CDR3 spans 13 residues. The germline V gene encodes CDR1 SEHNR and CDR2 FQNEAQ (reference sequence). The CDR3 sequence is CASSRQGNQPQHF. CDR3 coding DNA: TGTGCCAGCAGCCGACAGGGTAATCAGCCCCAGCATTTT.

This chain links TRBV7-7 with TRBJ2-1; D might be TRBD2 (5 bases). This CDR3 has 13 residues. V was trimmed by 1 base and J by 13 bases, leaving 14 bases between them. Per germline, CDR1 SSHAT and CDR2 FNYEAQ (reference sequence). CDR3 residues: CASSLELRAAQFF. In DNA form, the CDR3 reads TGTGCCAGCAGCTTAGAACTGCGGGCGGCACAGTTCTTC.

The chain links TRBV18 to TRBJ1-5; 8 bases fit TRBD1. There are 15 residues in the CDR3. Germline CDR1 reads KGHSH; CDR2 reads LQKENI. The junction had 6 bases not matched to a gene; V was cut back by 3 bases and J by 5 bases. The CDR3 here is CASSPDREGDQPQHF. In DNA, the CDR3 is TGTGCCAGCTCACCGGACAGGGAGGGGGATCAGCCCCAGCATTTT. The full variable domain, its missing parts supplied by reference TRBV18 and TRBJ1-5, is NAGVMQNPRHLVRRRGQEARLRCSPMKGHSHVYWYRQLPEEGLKFMVYLQKENIIDESGMPKERFSAEFPKEGPSILRIQQVVRGDSAAYFCASSPDREGDQPQHFGDGTRLSIL.

The chain links TRBV25-1 to TRBJ2-1; D is unclear. V lost 2 bases and J lost 7, with 15 bases in between. This CDR3 comprises 15 residues. Looked up from germline, CDR1 is MGHDK and CDR2 is SYGVNS. The CDR3 here is CASSETNSRGNEQFF. In nucleotides, the CDR3 is TGTGCCAGCAGTGAAACCAACAGCCGTGGAAATGAGCAGTTCTTC.

The table lists this clone with a few counts. This sequence joins TRBV3-1 (or the pseudogene TRBV3-2) and TRBJ2-3, with D tentatively TRBD2 (6 bases). The CDR3 spans 14 residues. CDR1 and CDR2 (germline): LGHDT, YNNKEL (reference sequence). Trimming left V 6 bases short and J 4 bases short, with 14 bases between. In DNA form, the CDR3 reads TGTGCCAGCAGTGGAGGGGTCGGGTCAGATACGCAGTATTTT. Its protein is CASSGGVGSDTQYF.

This clone was found once. This chain's CDR3 is CAWTPGQAFYEQYF. Written as DNA, the CDR3 is TGTGCCTGGACGCCGGGACAGGCTTTCTACGAGCAGTACTTC. J is TRBJ2-7 and V is TRBV30; 8 bases map to TRBD1. Germline V gene lookup returns CDR1 GTSNPN and CDR2 SVGIG (reference sequence). The V segment lost 4 bases and the J segment 3 bases; nucleotides outside the gene matches: 8. The CDR3 loop spans 14 amino acids.

The chain uses TRBV6-1 and TRBJ2-1; tentatively, D is TRBD1 (6 bases). Germline CDR1 reads MNHNS; CDR2 reads SASEGT. CDR3 length: 13 amino acids. V was shortened by 3 bases and J by 5 bases, with 8 bases between the two germline ends. Here the CDR3 reads CASSETGNNEQFF. The CDR3 region has the DNA TGTGCCAGCAGTGAGACAGGAAACAATGAGCAGTTCTTC.

A few counts support this clone. This chain uses TRBV13 with TRBJ1-3; 9 nucleotides align to TRBD1. The CDR3 spans 17 residues. The ends lost 0 bases at V and 0 bases at J; junction bases unmatched: 3. Germline CDR1 and CDR2: PRHDT and FYEKMQ (reference sequence). This chain's CDR3 is CASSLGGTGISGNTIYF. In DNA, the CDR3 is TGTGCCAGCAGCTTAGGCGGGACAGGGATCTCTGGAAACACCATATATTTT. The full variable domain, completed using reference TRBV13 and TRBJ1-3, is AAGVIQSPRHLIKEKRETATLKCYPIPRHDTVYWYQQGPGQDPQFLISFYEKMQSDKGSIPDRFSAQQFSDYHSELNMSSLELGDSALYFCASSLGGTGISGNTIYFGEGSWLTVV.

The CDR3, as DNA: TGTGCTAGTGGTGGGACAGGCCTAGGTGCGAACACTGAAGCTTTCTTT. This translates into CASGGTGLGANTEAFF. J is TRBJ1-1 and V is TRBV12-5; TRBD1 matches at 8 bases. CDR3 length: 16 residues. Looked up from germline, CDR1 is LGHNT and CDR2 is FRNRAP. V trimming: 5 bases; J trimming: 1 base; junction bases outside the gene matches: 9.